The clone carrying this T cell receptor beta chain was counted at least ten times. The antigen is undetermined. The sample originates from a study of early T cells in non-severe SARS-CoV-2 infection. The CDR3 sequence is 13 residues long. V lost 1 base to trimming and J lost 0 bases, with 2 bases between them. Germline V gene lookup returns CDR1 LGHNT and CDR2 FRNRAP. Study-wide results and limits: Anti-spike CD8 specificities were favored by VDJdb matching, whose results missed private and CD4 specificities.

One entry per CDR3 protein results from TCRdb running MiXCR on the 5' RACE reads. Of about 68,000 distinct CDR3 sequences listed, more than 9% are singletons. The chain carries TRBV12-5 and TRBJ2-3, with no clear D. Sequenced material: whole blood. This clonotype originated in an adult who was a healthcare worker with PCR-confirmed SARS-CoV-2 infection or an uninfected control (not recorded which). CDR3 sequence reads: CASGLDSTDTQYF. The CDR3 DNA is TGTGCTAGTGGTTTGGATAGCACAGATACGCAGTATTTT.